The clone carrying this T cell receptor (beta chain) was observed a handful of times. The antigen remains unidentified. These data come from a study of CD8 T cells in ankylosing spondylitis. Study-level points and caveats: Ankylosing spondylitis blood seemed to carry a telltale TCR beta motif made of several highly homologous variants.

Making use of molecular barcodes, quantitative 5'-RACE generated TCR beta libraries. MiXCR, run by TCRdb on the 5' RACE reads, gives a single entry per CDR3 protein. The table lists more than 650,000 distinct CDR3 sequences, approximately 12% of them singletons, with 0.45% to 0.6% in the top ten. The CDR3 sequence is 14 residues long. Per the germline V gene, CDR1 is MDHEN and CDR2 is SYDVKM. V shed 6 bases, J shed 6 bases, and the junction held 7 bases outside the gene matches. The TCR was taken from a male donor with ankylosing spondylitis. Sequenced sample: blood, either unsorted or a sorted T cell fraction (not recorded which). This chain uses TRBV28 with TRBJ2-2; TRBD1 matches at 7 bases. CDR3 bases: TGTGCCAGCAGGACAGGGAGCGTAGCCGGGGAGCTGTTTTTT. Translated: CASRTGSVAGELFF.